This T cell receptor (beta chain) was captured by sequencing in a study of T cells in Graves' hyperthyroidism and ophthalmopathy. Amplification targeted TCR beta CDR3 regions from RNA transcripts. An initial round of RT-PCR targeting the TCR CDR3 relied on the HTBI primer set. Each CDR3 protein gets one entry after TCRdb re-called the multiplex PCR reads with MiXCR. The sample lists about 640,000 distinct CDR3 sequences; less than 25% were seen once. This clonotype was seen a few times. The germline V gene has CDR1 MGHRA and CDR2 YSYEKL. This CDR3 contains 16 residues. Between the trimmed V and J ends, which lost 0 bases and 5 bases, there was a span of 17 bases.

Sequencing input: blood. The receptor's source is a man aged 25 to 40 with Graves' ophthalmopathy. The rearrangement joins TRBV4-1 to TRBJ2-7; tentatively, D is TRBD2 (6 bases). CDR3 residues: CASSQDPGLQINEQYF. CDR3 coding DNA: TGCGCCAGCAGCCAAGATCCGGGACTTCAAATCAACGAGCAGTACTTC.